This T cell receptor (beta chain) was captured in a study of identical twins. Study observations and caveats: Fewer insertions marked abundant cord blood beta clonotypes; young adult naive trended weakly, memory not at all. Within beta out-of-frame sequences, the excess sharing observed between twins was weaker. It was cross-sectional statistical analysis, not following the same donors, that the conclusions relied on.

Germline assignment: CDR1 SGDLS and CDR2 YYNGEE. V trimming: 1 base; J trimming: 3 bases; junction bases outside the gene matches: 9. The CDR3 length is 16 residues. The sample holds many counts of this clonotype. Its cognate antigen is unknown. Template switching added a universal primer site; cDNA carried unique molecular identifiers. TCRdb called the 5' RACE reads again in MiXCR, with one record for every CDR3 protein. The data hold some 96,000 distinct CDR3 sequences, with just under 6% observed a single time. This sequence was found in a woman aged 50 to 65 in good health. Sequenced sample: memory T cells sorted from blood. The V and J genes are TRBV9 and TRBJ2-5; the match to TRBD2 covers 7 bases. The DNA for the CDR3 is TGTGCCAGCAGCGTATCTGGACTAGAGGTAAAAGAGACCCAGTACTTC. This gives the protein CASSVSGLEVKETQYF.